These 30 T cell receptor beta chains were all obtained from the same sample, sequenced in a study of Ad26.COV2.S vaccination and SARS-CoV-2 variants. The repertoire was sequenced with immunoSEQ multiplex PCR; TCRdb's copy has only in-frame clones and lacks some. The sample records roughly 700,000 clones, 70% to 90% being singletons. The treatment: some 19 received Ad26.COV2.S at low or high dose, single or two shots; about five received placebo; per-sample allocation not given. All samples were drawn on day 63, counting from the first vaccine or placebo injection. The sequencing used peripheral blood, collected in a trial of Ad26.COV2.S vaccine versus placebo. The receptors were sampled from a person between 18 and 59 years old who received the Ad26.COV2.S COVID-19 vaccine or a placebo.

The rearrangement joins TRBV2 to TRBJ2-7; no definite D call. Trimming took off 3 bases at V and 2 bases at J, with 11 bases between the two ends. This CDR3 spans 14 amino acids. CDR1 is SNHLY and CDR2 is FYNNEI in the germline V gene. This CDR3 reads CASSDGAGPYEQYF. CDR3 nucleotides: TGTGCCAGCAGTGATGGTGCAGGCCCCTACGAGCAGTACTTC.

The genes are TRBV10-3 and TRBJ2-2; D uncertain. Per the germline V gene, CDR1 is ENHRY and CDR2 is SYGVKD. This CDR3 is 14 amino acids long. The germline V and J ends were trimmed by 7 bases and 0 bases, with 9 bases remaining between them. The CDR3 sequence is CAIMGPSNTGELFF. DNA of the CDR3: TGTGCCATCATGGGTCCCTCGAACACCGGGGAGCTGTTTTTT.

This CDR3 is CASSLEFGVGQPQHF. CDR3 sequence (DNA): TGTGCCAGCAGCTTAGAGTTCGGGGTTGGTCAGCCCCAGCATTTT. The chain joins TRBV11-2 to TRBJ1-5, with D unclear. The CDR3 totals 15 residues. In germline, CDR1 is SGHAT, CDR2 FQNNGV. V lost 0 bases and J 6 bases, leaving 12 bases between the germline ends.

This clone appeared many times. This CDR3 is CASSRTGSNQPQHF. The DNA of the CDR3 is TGTGCCAGCAGTAGAACAGGGAGCAATCAGCCCCAGCATTTT. V gene TRBV6-5 combines with J gene TRBJ1-5; D possibly corresponds to TRBD1 (6 bases). The V end lost 5 bases, the J end lost 1 base, and 9 bases lay between the germline ends. Germline V lookup: CDR1 MNHEY, CDR2 SVGAGI. The CDR3 is 14 residues long.

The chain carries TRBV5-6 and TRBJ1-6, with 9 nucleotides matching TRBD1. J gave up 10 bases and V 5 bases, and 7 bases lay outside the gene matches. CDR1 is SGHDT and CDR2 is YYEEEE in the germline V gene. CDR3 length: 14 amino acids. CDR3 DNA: TGTGCCAGCAGGCAAGGACAGGGGAGATCACCCCTCCACTTT. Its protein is CASRQGQGRSPLHF.

The CDR3 region has the DNA TGTGCCAGCAGCTTTTGGACAGGGGGCAGTCGCTACACCTTC. Its translation is CASSFWTGGSRYTF. This rearrangement joins TRBV5-4 to TRBJ1-2; 11 bases map to TRBD1. V shed 2 bases, J shed 9 bases, and the junction held 6 bases outside the gene matches. The CDR3 loop spans 14 amino acids. The germline CDR1 and CDR2 sequences are SGHNT and YYREEE (reference sequence).

The CDR3 bases are TGCGCCAGCAGTGAGAATCGGGATCGTGGCTACACCTTC. Amino acid sequence: CASSENRDRGYTF. The V gene is TRBV10-1, the J gene TRBJ1-2; no definite D call. This CDR3 spans 13 amino acids. V dropped 2 bases and J dropped 7 bases, with 11 bases sitting between them. Germline-derived CDR1 and CDR2 are WNHNN and SYGVQD (reference sequence).

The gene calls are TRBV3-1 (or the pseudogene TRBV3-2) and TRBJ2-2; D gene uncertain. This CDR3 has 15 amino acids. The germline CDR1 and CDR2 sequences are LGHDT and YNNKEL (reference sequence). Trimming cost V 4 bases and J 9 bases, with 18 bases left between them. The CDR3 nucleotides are TGTGCCAGCAGCCCCGCGCTCAACAATGGCCGGGAGCTGTTTTTT. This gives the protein CASSPALNNGRELFF.

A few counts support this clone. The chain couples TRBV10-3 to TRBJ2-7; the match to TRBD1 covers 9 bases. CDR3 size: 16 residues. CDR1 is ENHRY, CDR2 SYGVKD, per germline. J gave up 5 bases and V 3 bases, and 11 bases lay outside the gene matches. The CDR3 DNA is TGTGCCATCAGTGAAGGGACAGGGCTATTCCCCGACGAGCAGTACTTC. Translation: CAISEGTGLFPDEQYF.

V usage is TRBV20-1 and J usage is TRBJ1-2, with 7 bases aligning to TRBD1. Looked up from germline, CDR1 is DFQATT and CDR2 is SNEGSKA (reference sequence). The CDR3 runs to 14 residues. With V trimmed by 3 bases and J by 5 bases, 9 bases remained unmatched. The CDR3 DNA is TGCAGTGCTAGTCAGGCAGGGGGATTTTATGGCTACACCTTC. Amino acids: CSASQAGGFYGYTF.

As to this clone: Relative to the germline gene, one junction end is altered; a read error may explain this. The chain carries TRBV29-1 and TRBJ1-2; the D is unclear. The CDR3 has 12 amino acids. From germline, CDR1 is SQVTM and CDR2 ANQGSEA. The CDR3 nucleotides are TGCAGCGTTGATTCAGGTGCTTATGACTACACCTTC. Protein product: CSVDSGAYDYTF.

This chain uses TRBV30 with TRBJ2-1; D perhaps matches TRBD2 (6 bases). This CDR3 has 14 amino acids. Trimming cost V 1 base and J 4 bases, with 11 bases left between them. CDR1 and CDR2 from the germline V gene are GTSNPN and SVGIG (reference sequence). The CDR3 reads CAWSDLAQYNEQFF. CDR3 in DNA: TGTGCCTGGAGTGACCTAGCGCAGTACAATGAGCAGTTCTTC.

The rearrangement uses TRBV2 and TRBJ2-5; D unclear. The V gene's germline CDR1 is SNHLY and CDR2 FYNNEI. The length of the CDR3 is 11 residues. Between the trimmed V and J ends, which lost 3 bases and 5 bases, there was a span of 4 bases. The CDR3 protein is CASSELETQYF. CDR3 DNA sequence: TGTGCCAGCAGTGAGCTGGAGACCCAGTACTTC.

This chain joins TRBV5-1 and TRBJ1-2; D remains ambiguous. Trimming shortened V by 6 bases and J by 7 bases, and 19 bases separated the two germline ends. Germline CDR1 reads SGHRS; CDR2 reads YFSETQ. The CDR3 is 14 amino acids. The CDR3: CASTQSSRESGYTF. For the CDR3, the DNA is TGCGCCAGCACCCAAAGCTCCCGGGAGAGTGGCTACACCTTC.

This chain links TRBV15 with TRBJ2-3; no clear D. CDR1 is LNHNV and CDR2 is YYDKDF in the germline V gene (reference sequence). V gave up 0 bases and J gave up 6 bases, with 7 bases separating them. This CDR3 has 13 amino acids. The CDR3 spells CATSRDRVDTQYF. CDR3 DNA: TGTGCCACCAGCAGAGATCGAGTTGATACGCAGTATTTT.

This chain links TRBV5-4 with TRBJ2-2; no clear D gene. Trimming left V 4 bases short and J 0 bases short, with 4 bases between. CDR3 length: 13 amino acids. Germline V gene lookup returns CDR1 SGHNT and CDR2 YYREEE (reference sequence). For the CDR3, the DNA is TGTGCCAGCAGCCCCGCGAACACCGGGGAGCTGTTTTTT. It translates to CASSPANTGELFF.

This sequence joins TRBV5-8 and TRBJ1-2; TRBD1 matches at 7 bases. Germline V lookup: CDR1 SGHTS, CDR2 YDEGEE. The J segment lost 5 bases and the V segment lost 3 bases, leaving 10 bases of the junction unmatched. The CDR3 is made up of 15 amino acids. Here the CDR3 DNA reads TGTGCCAGCAGCTACCTCCGGGACAGCGATTATGGCTACACCTTC. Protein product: CASSYLRDSDYGYTF.

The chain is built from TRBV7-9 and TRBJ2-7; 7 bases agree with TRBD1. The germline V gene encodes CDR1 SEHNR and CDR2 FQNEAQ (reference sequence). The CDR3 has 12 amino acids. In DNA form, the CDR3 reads TGTGCTAGCGAGGGGGCTACCTACGAGCAGTACTTC. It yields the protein CASEGATYEQYF.

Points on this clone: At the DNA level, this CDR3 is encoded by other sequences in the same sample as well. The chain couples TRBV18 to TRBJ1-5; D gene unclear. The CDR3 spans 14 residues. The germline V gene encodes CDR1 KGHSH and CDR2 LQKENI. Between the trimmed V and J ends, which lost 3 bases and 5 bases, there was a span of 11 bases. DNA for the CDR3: TGTGCCAGCTCACCTCAGGATGGGGATCAGCCCCAGCATTTT. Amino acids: CASSPQDGDQPQHF.

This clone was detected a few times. The CDR3 loop is CASSQEGQSSYEQYF. The CDR3 region has the DNA TGTGCCAGCAGCCAAGAAGGTCAAAGCTCCTACGAGCAGTACTTC. The chain has TRBV3-1 (or the pseudogene TRBV3-2) and TRBJ2-7; D unresolved. The germline V gene encodes CDR1 LGHDT and CDR2 YNNKEL (reference sequence). Trimming took off 0 bases at V and 0 bases at J, with 9 bases between the two ends. CDR3 length: 15 amino acids.

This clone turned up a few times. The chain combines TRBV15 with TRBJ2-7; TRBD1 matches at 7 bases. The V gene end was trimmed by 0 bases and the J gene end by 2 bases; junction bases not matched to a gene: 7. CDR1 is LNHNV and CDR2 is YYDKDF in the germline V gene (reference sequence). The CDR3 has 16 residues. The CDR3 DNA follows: TGTGCCACCAGCAGAGATCCCGGGACAGAGACCTACGAGCAGTACTTC. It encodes CATSRDPGTETYEQYF.

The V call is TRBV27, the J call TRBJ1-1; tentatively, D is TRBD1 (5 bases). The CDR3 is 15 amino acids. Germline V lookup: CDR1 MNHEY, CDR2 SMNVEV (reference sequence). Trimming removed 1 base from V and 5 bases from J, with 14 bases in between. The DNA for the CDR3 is TGTGCCAGCAGTTTATGGGCAGGGAGAGGGACTGAAGCTTTCTTT. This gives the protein CASSLWAGRGTEAFF.

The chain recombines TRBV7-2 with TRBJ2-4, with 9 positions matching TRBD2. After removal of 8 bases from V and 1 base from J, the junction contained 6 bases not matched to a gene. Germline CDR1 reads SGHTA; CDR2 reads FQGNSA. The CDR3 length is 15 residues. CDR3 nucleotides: TGTGCCAGCTCCTCCGGACTAGCGGCCAAAAACATTCAGTACTTC. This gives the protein CASSSGLAAKNIQYF.

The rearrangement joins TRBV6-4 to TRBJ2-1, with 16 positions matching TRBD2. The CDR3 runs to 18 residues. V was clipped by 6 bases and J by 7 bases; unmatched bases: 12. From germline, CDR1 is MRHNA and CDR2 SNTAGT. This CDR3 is CASSAGTSGRATRNEQFF. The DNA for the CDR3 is TGTGCCAGCAGCGCCGGGACTAGCGGGAGGGCCACGAGAAATGAGCAGTTCTTC.

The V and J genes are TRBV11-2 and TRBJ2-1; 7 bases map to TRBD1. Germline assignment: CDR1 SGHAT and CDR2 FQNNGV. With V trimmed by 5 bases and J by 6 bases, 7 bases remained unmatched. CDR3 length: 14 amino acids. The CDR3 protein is CASSKPTGPNEQFF. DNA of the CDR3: TGTGCCAGCAGCAAACCGACAGGGCCCAATGAGCAGTTCTTC.

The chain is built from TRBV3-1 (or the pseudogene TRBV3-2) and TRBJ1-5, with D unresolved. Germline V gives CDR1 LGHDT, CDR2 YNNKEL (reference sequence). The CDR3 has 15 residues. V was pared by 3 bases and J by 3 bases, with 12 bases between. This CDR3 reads CASSQSGPTNQPQHF. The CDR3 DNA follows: TGTGCCAGCAGCCAGAGCGGACCGACCAATCAGCCCCAGCATTTT.

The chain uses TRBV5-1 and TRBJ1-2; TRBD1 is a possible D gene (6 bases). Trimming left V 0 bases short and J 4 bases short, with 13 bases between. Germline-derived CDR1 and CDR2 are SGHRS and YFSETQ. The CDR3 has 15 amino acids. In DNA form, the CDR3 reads TGCGCCAGCAGCTTGGTACAGGGCGGGAGCTATGGCTACACCTTC. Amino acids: CASSLVQGGSYGYTF.

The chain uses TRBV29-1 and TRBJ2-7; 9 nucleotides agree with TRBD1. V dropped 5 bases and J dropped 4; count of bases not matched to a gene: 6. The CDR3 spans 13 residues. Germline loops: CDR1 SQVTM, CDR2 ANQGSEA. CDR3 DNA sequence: TGCAGCGTTCCGGGACAGGGCCCTTACGAGCAGTACTTC. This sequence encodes CSVPGQGPYEQYF.

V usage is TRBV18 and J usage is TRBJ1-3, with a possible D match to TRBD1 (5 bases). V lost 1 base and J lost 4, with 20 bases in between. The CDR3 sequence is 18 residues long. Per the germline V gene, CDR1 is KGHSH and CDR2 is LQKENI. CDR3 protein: CASSPRIRPTDTGNTIYF. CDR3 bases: TGTGCCAGCTCACCACGAATCCGCCCGACAGATACCGGAAACACCATATATTTT.

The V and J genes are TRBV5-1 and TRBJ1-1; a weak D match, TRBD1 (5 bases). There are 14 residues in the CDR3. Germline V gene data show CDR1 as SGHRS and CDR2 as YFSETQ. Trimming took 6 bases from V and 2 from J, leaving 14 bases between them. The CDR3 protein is CASTLVRGNTEAFF. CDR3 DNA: TGCGCCAGCACCCTGGTGAGGGGAAACACTGAAGCTTTCTTT.